The entry below gives a single T cell receptor (beta chain) sequence along with its context. Its cognate antigen is unknown. The DNA is left out, because the CDR3 cannot be placed on it with certainty; the CDR3 is given as TCRdb lists it. The CDR3 sequence runs 12 residues, both termini included. Germline V CDR1 and CDR2: MNHEY, SMNVEV (reference sequence). The PCR had 60 Vbeta and 13 Jbeta primers. Measured with immunoSEQ multiplex PCR; TCRdb has only the in-frame clones, and not every one. Of about 190,000 clones in the sample, more than 75% were seen once. This sample is drawn from a study of cytomegalovirus exposure and HLA in healthy donors. Sampled while nominally healthy, donors likely had unrecorded immune exposures. Whole-study results and caveats: Researchers left out some V segments, among them TRBV6-2 and TRBV6-3, as indistinguishable. Most TCR sequences were uncommon, yet certain public TCRs appeared in many donors.

What was sequenced was PBMCs. The clonotype originates from a woman under 30 in good health and CMV-seronegative. The chain uses TRBV27 and TRBJ2-1; TRBD2, the D gene given by the table, was not confirmed from the DNA. CDR3 in amino acids: CASSSSVLSPFF.